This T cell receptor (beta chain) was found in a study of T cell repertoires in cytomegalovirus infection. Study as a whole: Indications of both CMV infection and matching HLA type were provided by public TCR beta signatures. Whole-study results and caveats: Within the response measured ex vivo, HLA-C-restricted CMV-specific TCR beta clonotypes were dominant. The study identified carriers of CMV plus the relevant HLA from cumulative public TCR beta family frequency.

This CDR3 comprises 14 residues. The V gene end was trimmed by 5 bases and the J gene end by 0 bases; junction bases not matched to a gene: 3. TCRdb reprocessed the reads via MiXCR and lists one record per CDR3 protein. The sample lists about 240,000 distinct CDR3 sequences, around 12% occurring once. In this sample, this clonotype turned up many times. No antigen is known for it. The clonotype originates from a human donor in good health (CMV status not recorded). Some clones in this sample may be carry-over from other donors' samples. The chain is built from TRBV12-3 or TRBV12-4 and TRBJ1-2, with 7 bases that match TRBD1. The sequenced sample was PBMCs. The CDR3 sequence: CASSPGQANYGYTF. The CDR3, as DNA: TGTGCCAGCAGTCCCGGACAGGCTAACTATGGCTACACCTTC.